These T cell receptor beta chains were read from a single sample in a study of shared clonotypes between healthy human individuals. The protocol was immunoSEQ multiplex PCR, while the TCRdb copy is restricted to in-frame clones and leaves out a portion. The table lists approximately 740,000 clones, almost 95% of them singletons. Sequencing used naive CD8+ T cells sorted from blood. The receptors derive from a man under 40 in good health. Both conserved end residues are part of each CDR3. Fields, in order: CDR3 protein, CDR3 DNA, J gene, V gene, clone size, D gene. The D gene is left open where the match is weak. Clone size appears in some rows only: once, few, many, or a class for an expanded clone.

CDR3: CASSYSMGLFYGYTF; DNA: TGTGCCAGCAGTTACTCGATGGGGCTATTCTATGGCTACACCTTC; J: TRBJ1-2; V: TRBV6-5; size: NA; D: NA
CDR3: CASGLVPGRGTDTQYF; DNA: TGTGCTAGTGGTTTGGTACCCGGGAGGGGCACAGATACGCAGTATTTT; J: TRBJ2-3; V: TRBV12-5; size: NA; D: TRBD2
CDR3: CASIGGGEQFF; DNA: TGTGCCAGTATAGGGGGCGGTGAGCAGTTCTTC; J: TRBJ2-1; V: TRBV19; size: NA; D: TRBD1
CDR3: CASSPLVFYTGELFF; DNA: TGTGCCAGCAGTCCCCTCGTCTTTTACACCGGGGAGCTGTTTTTT; J: TRBJ2-2; V: TRBV28; size: NA; D: NA
CDR3: CASGTGAEKLFF; DNA: TGTGCCAGCGGGACAGGGGCTGAAAAACTGTTTTTT; J: TRBJ1-4; V: TRBV13; size: NA; D: TRBD1
CDR3: CASSLVRDRDKYEQFF; DNA: TGTGCCAGCAGCTTGGTCCGGGACAGGGATAAATATGAGCAGTTCTTC; J: TRBJ2-1; V: TRBV7-9; size: NA; D: TRBD1
CDR3: CASSLEGSGANVLTF; DNA: TGTGCCAGCAGCCTTGAGGGCTCTGGGGCCAACGTCCTGACTTTC; J: TRBJ2-6; V: TRBV7-9; size: NA; D: NA
CDR3: CASSPAVDQPQHF; DNA: TGTGCCAGCAGCCCAGCGGTTGATCAGCCCCAGCATTTT; J: TRBJ1-5; V: TRBV7-3; size: NA; D: NA
CDR3: CASSFINGDGQYF; DNA: TGTGCCAGCAGTTTCATCAACGGAGACGGGCAGTACTTC; J: TRBJ2-4; V: TRBV6-5; size: NA; D: NA
CDR3: CASSFTENTEAFF; DNA: TGTGCCAGCAGTTTTACAGAGAACACTGAAGCTTTCTTT; J: TRBJ1-1; V: TRBV13; size: NA; D: NA
CDR3: CASTFHRVNTEAFF; DNA: TGTGCCAGCACCTTTCACAGAGTTAACACTGAAGCTTTCTTT; J: TRBJ1-1; V: TRBV2; size: once; D: NA
CDR3: CASSQEAGQRYGYTF; DNA: TGCGCCAGCAGCCAAGAAGCTGGACAGCGCTATGGCTACACCTTC; J: TRBJ1-2; V: TRBV4-1; size: NA; D: NA
CDR3: CASSPGEARPGELFF; DNA: TGTGCCAGCAGTCCCGGAGAGGCACGGCCCGGGGAGCTGTTTTTT; J: TRBJ2-2; V: TRBV28; size: NA; D: NA
CDR3: CASSLAGGHGELFF; DNA: TGCGCCAGCAGCTTGGCAGGGGGCCACGGGGAGCTGTTTTTT; J: TRBJ2-2; V: TRBV5-1; size: NA; D: TRBD1
CDR3: CASRLAGLKTYNEQFF; DNA: TGTGCAAGTCGCTTAGCGGGACTAAAAACCTACAATGAGCAGTTCTTC; J: TRBJ2-1; V: TRBV12-2; size: NA; D: NA
CDR3: CASTSRPGTGDTDTQYF; DNA: TGTGCCAGCACCTCTCGACCAGGGACAGGGGACACAGATACGCAGTATTTT; J: TRBJ2-3; V: TRBV5-6; size: NA; D: TRBD1
CDR3: CASRHLAGSTDTQYF; DNA: TGTGCCAGTAGACACTTAGCGGGAAGCACAGATACGCAGTATTTT; J: TRBJ2-3; V: TRBV19; size: NA; D: TRBD2
CDR3: CSARDTLEAFF; DNA: TGCAGTGCTAGAGATACACTAGAAGCTTTCTTT; J: TRBJ1-1; V: TRBV20-1; size: NA; D: NA
CDR3: CASSQESRVMGYGYTF; DNA: TGCGCCAGCAGCCAAGAATCGCGGGTGATGGGCTATGGCTACACCTTC; J: TRBJ1-2; V: TRBV4-1; size: NA; D: NA
CDR3: CATSRDMAASSYNEQFF; DNA: TGTGCCACCAGCAGAGATATGGCGGCATCCTCCTACAATGAGCAGTTCTTC; J: TRBJ2-1; V: TRBV15; size: NA; D: NA
CDR3: CASSFGASGKYEQFF; DNA: TGTGCCAGCAGCTTTGGGGCTAGCGGGAAATATGAGCAGTTCTTC; J: TRBJ2-1; V: TRBV5-6; size: NA; D: TRBD2
CDR3: CASSIVGNTEAFF; DNA: TGTGCCAGCAGTATAGTTGGAAACACTGAAGCTTTCTTT; J: TRBJ1-1; V: TRBV6-1; size: few; D: NA
CDR3: CASGEPQHF; DNA: TGTGCCAGTGGTGAGCCCCAGCATTTT; J: TRBJ1-5; V: TRBV9; size: few; D: NA
CDR3: CASSTLLAGVTYNEQFF; DNA: TGTGCCAGCAGCACACTACTAGCGGGAGTTACCTACAATGAGCAGTTCTTC; J: TRBJ2-1; V: TRBV13; size: NA; D: TRBD2
CDR3: CASSGGTEAFF; DNA: TGTGCCAGCAGCGGCGGAACTGAAGCTTTCTTT; J: TRBJ1-1; V: TRBV7-9; size: NA; D: NA
CDR3: CASSHGDSNQPQHF; DNA: TGCGCCAGCAGTCACGGTGATAGCAATCAGCCCCAGCATTTT; J: TRBJ1-5; V: TRBV5-1; size: NA; D: NA
CDR3: CASSSSTGMDEKLFF; DNA: NA; J: TRBJ1-4; V: TRBV6-5; size: NA; D: NA
CDR3: CASRARAGDQPQHF; DNA: TGTGCCAGCAGAGCCAGGGCCGGGGATCAGCCCCAGCATTTT; J: TRBJ1-5; V: TRBV27; size: NA; D: NA
CDR3: CASSASTGVGEKLFF; DNA: TGTGCCAGCAGCGCATCTACAGGGGTGGGGGAAAAACTGTTTTTT; J: TRBJ1-4; V: TRBV9; size: NA; D: TRBD1
CDR3: CASSEATSGRISYNEQFF; DNA: TGTGCCAGCAGTGAAGCAACTAGCGGGAGAATCTCCTACAATGAGCAGTTCTTC; J: TRBJ2-1; V: TRBV2; size: NA; D: TRBD2
CDR3: CASSLVIGGRDLHNEQFF; DNA: TGTGCCAGCAGCTTGGTGATTGGCGGGAGGGATCTACACAATGAGCAGTTCTTC; J: TRBJ2-1; V: TRBV5-6; size: once; D: TRBD2
CDR3: CASSHRDREYEQYF; DNA: TGTGCCAGCAGCCACCGGGACAGGGAGTACGAGCAGTACTTC; J: TRBJ2-7; V: TRBV7-8; size: NA; D: TRBD1
CDR3: CASSEPEGLAGEDEQFF; DNA: TGTGCCAGCAGTGAACCCGAAGGCCTAGCGGGAGAGGATGAGCAGTTCTTC; J: TRBJ2-1; V: TRBV25-1; size: NA; D: TRBD2
CDR3: CARSSLAGGPHEQYF; DNA: TGTGCCAGAAGCTCACTAGCGGGAGGGCCTCACGAGCAGTACTTC; J: TRBJ2-7; V: TRBV5-3; size: NA; D: TRBD2
CDR3: CASSSLLAGPTDTQYF; DNA: TGTGCCAGCAGTTCTCTCCTAGCGGGCCCCACAGATACGCAGTATTTT; J: TRBJ2-3; V: TRBV27; size: NA; D: TRBD2
CDR3: CASGSAGHEQFF; DNA: TGTGCCAGCGGATCTGCAGGGCATGAGCAGTTCTTC; J: TRBJ2-1; V: TRBV6-5; size: NA; D: NA
CDR3: CASSPALVSNQPQHF; DNA: TGTGCCAGTAGTCCCGCCTTGGTGAGCAATCAGCCCCAGCATTTT; J: TRBJ1-5; V: TRBV19; size: NA; D: NA
CDR3: CSVEEGLAGGPSYNEQFF; DNA: TGCAGCGTTGAAGAGGGACTAGCGGGAGGGCCTAGTTACAATGAGCAGTTCTTC; J: TRBJ2-1; V: TRBV29-1; size: NA; D: TRBD2
CDR3: CASSSRTGYEQYF; DNA: TGTGCCAGCAGTTCAAGGACGGGCTACGAGCAGTACTTC; J: TRBJ2-7; V: TRBV27; size: NA; D: NA
CDR3: CASSGRAAFDEQFF; DNA: TGTGCCAGCAGCGGGAGAGCGGCATTTGATGAGCAGTTCTTC; J: TRBJ2-1; V: TRBV11-2; size: NA; D: NA
CDR3: CSVEGLAGLGYNEQFF; DNA: TGCAGCGTCGAAGGGCTAGCGGGCTTGGGGTACAATGAGCAGTTCTTC; J: TRBJ2-1; V: TRBV29-1; size: NA; D: TRBD2
CDR3: CASSFVQTEAFF; DNA: TGTGCCAGCAGCTTTGTCCAGACTGAAGCTTTCTTT; J: TRBJ1-1; V: TRBV5-6; size: few; D: NA
CDR3: CASSSRLAGASTDTQYF; DNA: TGTGCCAGCAGCTCCAGATTGGCTGGGGCTAGCACAGATACGCAGTATTTT; J: TRBJ2-3; V: TRBV11-3; size: NA; D: NA
CDR3: CASSMTDGDEQFF; DNA: TGTGCCAGTAGTATGACTGACGGAGATGAGCAGTTCTTC; J: TRBJ2-1; V: TRBV19; size: few; D: NA
CDR3: CASSSIAGELFF; DNA: TGTGCCAGCAGCTCTATCGCCGGGGAGCTGTTTTTT; J: TRBJ2-2; V: TRBV7-9; size: NA; D: NA
CDR3: CASSGGRTSGFFEEQYF; DNA: TGTGCCAGCAGCGGCGGCCGTACTAGCGGATTTTTTGAAGAGCAGTACTTC; J: TRBJ2-7; V: TRBV11-2; size: NA; D: TRBD2
CDR3: CASSTLTVYQPQHF; DNA: TGTGCCAGCAGTACCCTGACGGTATACCAGCCCCAGCATTTT; J: TRBJ1-5; V: TRBV28; size: NA; D: NA
CDR3: CASSLAAGRVYEQYF; DNA: TGTGCCAGCAGCTTAGCGGCGGGGCGCGTCTACGAGCAGTACTTC; J: TRBJ2-7; V: TRBV11-2; size: NA; D: NA
CDR3: CASSRTSGSLNEQFF; DNA: TGTGCCAGTAGCCGGACTAGCGGGAGCTTAAATGAGCAGTTCTTC; J: TRBJ2-1; V: TRBV19; size: NA; D: TRBD2
CDR3: CASSPRETGSSYEQYF; DNA: TGTGCCAGCAGCCCCCGAGAGACCGGGAGCTCCTACGAGCAGTACTTC; J: TRBJ2-7; V: TRBV27; size: NA; D: NA
CDR3: CASSLGGISGSGNTIYF; DNA: TGTGCCAGCAGCTTAGGCGGGATATCAGGCTCTGGAAACACCATATATTTT; J: TRBJ1-3; V: TRBV7-6; size: few; D: NA
CDR3: CASSPPGQGNTEAFF; DNA: TGCGCCAGCAGCCCTCCGGGACAGGGGAACACTGAAGCTTTCTTT; J: TRBJ1-1; V: TRBV5-1; size: NA; D: TRBD1
CDR3: CACSGATGELFF; DNA: TGTGCCTGCTCCGGGGCAACCGGGGAGCTGTTTTTT; J: TRBJ2-2; V: TRBV30; size: NA; D: NA